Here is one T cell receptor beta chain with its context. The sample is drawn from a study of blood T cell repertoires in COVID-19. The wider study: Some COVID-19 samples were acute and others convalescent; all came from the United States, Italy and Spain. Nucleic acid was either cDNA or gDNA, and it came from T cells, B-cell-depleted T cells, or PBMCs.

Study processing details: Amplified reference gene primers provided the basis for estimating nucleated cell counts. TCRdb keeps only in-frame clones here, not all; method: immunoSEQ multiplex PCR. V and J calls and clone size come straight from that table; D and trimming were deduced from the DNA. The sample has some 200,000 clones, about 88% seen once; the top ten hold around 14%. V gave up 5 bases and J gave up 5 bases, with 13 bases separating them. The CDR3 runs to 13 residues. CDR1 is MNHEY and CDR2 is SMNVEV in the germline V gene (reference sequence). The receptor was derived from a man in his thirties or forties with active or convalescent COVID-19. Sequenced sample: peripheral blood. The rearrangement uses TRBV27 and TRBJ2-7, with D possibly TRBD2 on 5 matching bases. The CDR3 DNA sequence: TGTGCCAGCAGTCGACGGGGAGTGGACGAGCAGTACTTC. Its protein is CASSRRGVDEQYF.